These T cell receptor beta chains were read from a single sample in a study of response to subunit inactivated influenza vaccine. TCRdb itself ran the RT-PCR reads through MiXCR, one entry per CDR3 protein. Of 700,000 to 800,000 distinct CDR3 sequences detected, roughly 18% appear once; the ten largest clones hold about a tenth. The starting material was PBMCs from blood, obtained around 5 days after vaccination. These receptor sequences come from a middle-aged man who received an inactivated influenza vaccine. CDR3s include the opening cysteine and the closing phenylalanine or tryptophan. The D gene is left open where the match is weak. Clone size appears in some rows only: once, few, many, or a class for an expanded clone.

cdr3_aa,cdr3_nt,j_call,v_call,clone_size,d_call
CASSWGLRGPTDTQYF,TGTGCCAGCAGTTGGGGGCTTCGGGGGCCGACAGATACGCAGTATTTT,TRBJ2-3,TRBV6-5,.,.
CIVGTGLTDTQYF,TGCATCGTGGGGACAGGCCTGACAGATACGCAGTATTTT,TRBJ2-3,TRBV29-1,few,TRBD1
CASSLSAATGELFF,TGTGCCAGCAGCTTATCGGCAGCCACCGGGGAGCTGTTTTTT,TRBJ2-2,TRBV7-9,many,.
CASSWGTNYEQYF,TGTGCCAGCAGTTGGGGGACCAACTACGAGCAGTACTTC,TRBJ2-7,TRBV27,few,.
CSAKDRGLSNIQYF,TGCAGTGCTAAAGACAGGGGGCTTTCAAACATTCAGTACTTC,TRBJ2-4,TRBV20-1,once,TRBD1
CASSESASRQGRNTDTHYF,TGCGCCAGCAGTGAGTCGGCTTCCCGACAGGGGAGGAACACAGATACGCATTATTTT,TRBJ2-3,TRBV10-1,.,TRBD1
CATSAGLRDNEQFF,TGTGCCACCAGTGCCGGCCTTCGCGATAATGAGCAGTTCTTC,TRBJ2-1,TRBV24-1,few,.
CASSPGAGAEGYTF,TGTGCCAGCAGTCCGGGAGCGGGGGCAGAGGGCTACACCTTC,TRBJ1-2,TRBV12-3/TRBV12-4,few,.
CASSSQTGPPPDEQFF,TGTGCCAGCAGCTCCCAGACAGGTCCCCCGCCGGATGAGCAGTTCTTC,TRBJ2-1,TRBV7-2,.,.
CASRYRTSGRSTDTQYF,TGTGCCAGCAGGTACCGGACTAGCGGGAGGTCGACAGATACGCAGTATTTT,TRBJ2-3,TRBV12-3/TRBV12-4,few,TRBD2
CASSRPGLAGTETQYF,TGTGCCAGCAGTCGGCCGGGACTAGCGGGAACAGAGACCCAGTACTTC,TRBJ2-5,TRBV6-1,few,TRBD2
CASRDTSGGTSYNEQFF,TGTGCCAGCAGGGACACTAGCGGGGGGACCTCCTACAATGAGCAGTTCTTC,TRBJ2-1,TRBV12-3/TRBV12-4,.,TRBD2
CSVGTTTYEQYF,TGCAGCGTTGGGACGACCACCTACGAGCAGTACTTC,TRBJ2-7,TRBV29-1,.,.
CASTRKGMNTEAFF,TGTGCCAGTACTAGGAAGGGCATGAACACTGAAGCTTTCTTT,TRBJ1-1,TRBV19,.,.
CGRRGPLGEQFF,TGTGGGAGGAGGGGACCCCTTGGGGAGCAGTTCTTC,TRBJ2-1,TRBV11-2,few,.
CSGIGQGAETQYF,TGCAGCGGAATTGGACAGGGGGCAGAGACCCAGTACTTC,TRBJ2-5,TRBV29-1,.,TRBD1
CASTLSGVAGELFF,TGTGCCAGCACCCTCTCGGGAGTGGCCGGGGAGCTGTTTTTT,TRBJ2-2,TRBV6-2/TRBV6-3,once,.
CASSSPPGLANDEQFF,TGCGCCAGCAGCTCACCCCCGGGACTAGCGAACGATGAGCAGTTCTTC,TRBJ2-1,TRBV4-1,few,TRBD2
CASGGIIDTQYF,TGTGCCAGCGGCGGGATCATAGATACGCAGTATTTT,TRBJ2-3,TRBV7-9,.,.
CASSSFDSMNTEAFF,TGCGCCAGCAGCTCGTTTGACAGTATGAACACTGAAGCTTTCTTT,TRBJ1-1,TRBV5-1,.,.
CASSLKIALGPYNEQFF,TGTGCCAGCAGCTTAAAAATAGCATTAGGCCCCTACAATGAGCAGTTCTTC,TRBJ2-1,TRBV7-9,few,.
CASSLEVSRQRQYF,TGTGCCAGCAGTTTAGAGGTTTCTAGACAAAGGCAGTATTTT,TRBJ2-3,TRBV12-3/TRBV12-4,many,.
CASSLRGQKNIQYF,TGTGCCAGCAGCTTACGGGGGCAAAAAAACATTCAGTACTTC,TRBJ2-4,TRBV5-4,.,.